The sequence of this T cell receptor (beta chain) was determined in a study of early stage breast cancer tumors. Some clones are missing from TCRdb's copy, which holds only in-frame ones; the method was immunoSEQ multiplex PCR. The sample lists 23,000 or so clones; approximately 67% were seen once. The CDR3 length is 15 residues. Trimming took 0 bases from V and 3 from J, leaving 6 bases between them. Germline V gene sequence: CDR1 SEHNR, CDR2 FQNEAQ (reference sequence). This clone was counted a single time. Sequencing was done on a sample of breast tumor tissue. V usage is TRBV7-9 and J usage is TRBJ2-6; D possibly corresponds to TRBD2 (6 bases). The origin of this receptor is a person in their sixties with breast cancer. CDR3 amino acids: CASSLAGGGANVLTF. In DNA form, the CDR3 reads TGTGCCAGCAGCTTAGCGGGAGGTGGGGCCAACGTCCTGACTTTC.